These T cell receptor beta chains were read from a single sample in a study of shared clonotypes between healthy human individuals. Clones were read by immunoSEQ multiplex PCR, and TCRdb kept only the in-frame ones, dropping some. The table has 550,000 to 600,000 clones, roughly four fifths seen once; the top ten hold 12%. Sequenced material: PBMCs. The receptors shown here come from a middle-aged woman in good health. Some clones in this sample may be carry-over from other donors' samples. Each CDR3 is given with its conserved first and last residue. The D gene is left open where the match is weak. A clone size is listed for some rows: how often the clone was seen (once, few, many), or a class if it is expanded.

.	TRBV6-5	TRBJ1-2	.	CASSYPGRLGYTF	TGTGCCAGCAGTTACCCTGGTCGTCTAGGCTACACCTTC
TRBD2	TRBV11-2	TRBJ2-5	.	CASSLGAGGVWETQYF	TGTGCCAGCAGCCTGGGGGCGGGAGGGGTTTGGGAGACCCAGTACTTC
.	TRBV6-1	TRBJ2-2	.	CATLEAGELFF	TGTGCCACCTTGGAGGCCGGGGAGCTGTTTTTT
.	TRBV2	TRBJ1-1	few	CASTQFMNTEAFF	TGTGCCAGCACACAATTCATGAACACTGAAGCTTTCTTT
TRBD2	TRBV29-1	TRBJ2-2	.	CSVEDLSGSSGELFF	TGCAGCGTTGAAGATCTTAGCGGGAGCTCCGGGGAGCTGTTTTTT
TRBD1	TRBV18	TRBJ1-1	.	CASSPTGDPNGNTEAFF	TGTGCCAGCTCCCCGACAGGGGACCCCAATGGGAACACTGAAGCTTTCTTT
TRBD2	TRBV27	TRBJ2-1	once	CASSLAGGPYNEQFF	TGTGCCAGCAGTCTAGCGGGAGGGCCTTACAATGAGCAGTTCTTC
TRBD1	TRBV18	TRBJ1-5	few	CASSPGQGNQPQHF	TGTGCCAGCTCACCTGGACAGGGCAATCAGCCCCAGCATTTT
TRBD2	TRBV7-8	TRBJ2-7	.	CASSLPGTSYEQYF	TGTGCCAGCAGCTTACCCGGGACTAGCTACGAGCAGTACTTC
TRBD2	TRBV15	TRBJ2-7	.	CATSRILAGAGEQYF	TGTGCCACCAGCAGAATACTAGCGGGAGCTGGCGAGCAGTACTTC
TRBD2	TRBV7-3	TRBJ2-7	.	CASSLLGLAGGGEQYF	TGTGCCAGCAGCTTACTCGGACTAGCGGGAGGAGGCGAGCAGTACTTC
TRBD2	TRBV29-1	TRBJ2-3	.	CSAPTSANTDTQYF	TGCAGCGCACCCACTAGCGCCAACACAGATACGCAGTATTTT
.	TRBV11-3	TRBJ2-2	.	CASSLDYRDTGELFF	TGTGCCAGCAGCCTCGACTATCGCGACACCGGGGAGCTGTTTTTT
.	TRBV9	TRBJ2-1	.	CASSAGPSLNEQFF	TGTGCCAGCAGCGCAGGTCCGTCTCTGAATGAGCAGTTCTTC
TRBD1	TRBV5-4	TRBJ1-1	.	CASSEGQENTEAFF	TGTGCCAGCAGTGAGGGACAGGAGAACACTGAAGCTTTCTTT
.	TRBV2	TRBJ2-7	many	CASRGAAYEQYF	TGTGCCAGCAGGGGGGCCGCCTACGAGCAGTACTTC
.	TRBV6-4	TRBJ2-1	.	CASSPSGEGDEQFF	TGTGCCAGCAGTCCTAGCGGAGAGGGGGATGAGCAGTTCTTC
TRBD2	TRBV29-1	TRBJ2-7	.	CSVRLAGLYEQYF	TGCAGCGTGCGACTAGCGGGTTTGTACGAGCAGTACTTC
.	TRBV11-2	TRBJ2-1	few	CASSTDGAWDEQFF	TGTGCCAGCAGCACCGACGGGGCCTGGGATGAGCAGTTCTTC
.	TRBV9	TRBJ2-2	.	CASSVAYRTAPGTGELFF	TGTGCCAGCAGCGTAGCTTACCGGACGGCCCCGGGCACCGGGGAGCTGTTTTTT
.	TRBV5-5	TRBJ2-5	once	CASSKLGETQYF	TGTGCCAGCAGCAAACTAGGAGAGACCCAGTACTTC
.	TRBV7-9	TRBJ2-7	.	CASSLLAGNEQYF	TGTGCCAGCAGCTTATTGGCAGGGAACGAGCAGTACTTC
.	TRBV27	TRBJ1-5	few	CASSPPGGQPQHF	TGTGCCAGCAGTCCCCCCGGGGGGCAGCCCCAGCATTTT
.	TRBV6-1	TRBJ2-1	.	CASSEFGLTEQFF	TGTGCCAGCAGTGAATTCGGACTAACCGAGCAGTTCTTC
.	TRBV4-3	TRBJ2-7	.	CASSQDIGQGFYEQYF	TGCGCCAGCAGCCAAGATATTGGGCAGGGATTCTACGAGCAGTACTTC
TRBD1	TRBV7-3	TRBJ2-7	.	CASSSNRGGEQYF	TGTGCCAGCAGCTCCAACAGGGGTGGGGAGCAGTACTTC